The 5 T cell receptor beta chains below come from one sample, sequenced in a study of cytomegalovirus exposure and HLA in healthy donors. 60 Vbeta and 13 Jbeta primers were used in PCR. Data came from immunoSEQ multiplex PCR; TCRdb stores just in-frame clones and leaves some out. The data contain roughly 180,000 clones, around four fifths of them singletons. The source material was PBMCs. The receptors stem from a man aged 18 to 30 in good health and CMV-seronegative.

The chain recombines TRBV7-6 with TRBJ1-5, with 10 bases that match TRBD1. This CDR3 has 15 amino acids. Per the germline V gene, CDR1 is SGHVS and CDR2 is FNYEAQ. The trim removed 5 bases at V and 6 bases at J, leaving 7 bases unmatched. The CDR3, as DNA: TGTGCCAGCAGCCCTCGGACAGGGGGGTTTCAGCCCCAGCATTTT. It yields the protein CASSPRTGGFQPQHF.

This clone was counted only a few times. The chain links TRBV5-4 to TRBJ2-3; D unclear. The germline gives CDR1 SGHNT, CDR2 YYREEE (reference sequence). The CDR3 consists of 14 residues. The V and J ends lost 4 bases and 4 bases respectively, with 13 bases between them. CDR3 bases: TGTGCCAGCAGCGCAAGAACACCTCCAGATACGCAGTATTTT. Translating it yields CASSARTPPDTQYF.

CDR3 region: CASTEESTNEKLFF. The CDR3, as DNA: TGTGCCAGCACGGAGGAGTCAACTAATGAAAAACTGTTTTTT. The rearrangement uses TRBV13 and TRBJ1-4; D call uncertain. This CDR3 is built from 14 residues. V shed 7 bases and J shed 0 bases, with 9 bases lying between them. Per the germline V gene, CDR1 is PRHDT and CDR2 is FYEKMQ (reference sequence). The variable domain in full, with the rest retrieved from reference TRBV13 and TRBJ1-4, is AAGVIQSPRHLIKEKRETATLKCYPIPRHDTVYWYQQGPGQDPQFLISFYEKMQSDKGSIPDRFSAQQFSDYHSELNMSSLELGDSALYFCASTEESTNEKLFFGSGTQLSVL.

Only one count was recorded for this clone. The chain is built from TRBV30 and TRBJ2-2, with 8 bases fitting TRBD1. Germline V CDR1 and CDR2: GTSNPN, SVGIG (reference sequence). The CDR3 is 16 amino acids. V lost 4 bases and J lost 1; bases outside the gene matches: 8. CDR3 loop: CAWTTPGTGNTGELFF. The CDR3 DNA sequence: TGTGCCTGGACGACACCGGGGACAGGGAACACCGGGGAGCTGTTTTTT.

Here the CDR3 reads CASSHSGKGNYEQYF. The CDR3 bases are TGCGCCAGCAGCCACTCAGGGAAGGGTAACTACGAGCAGTACTTC. The chain joins TRBV4-3 to TRBJ2-7; maybe TRBD1 (5 bases). The CDR3 has 15 amino acids. From germline, CDR1 is LGHNA and CDR2 YSLEER. V dropped 3 bases and J dropped 3 bases, with 15 bases sitting between them.